This TCR beta chain was recovered during a study of identical twins. Study-level results: Shared out-of-frame alpha sequences (those common to twins) showed excess low generation probability.

This clonotype was observed a few times. The antigen remains undetermined. TCRdb fed the 5' RACE reads into MiXCR, producing one record per CDR3 protein. The sample shows over 550,000 distinct CDR3 sequences, around 7.4% of them seen only once. Only healthy Caucasians were included as donors. Germline loops: CDR1 MNHNS, CDR2 SASEGT. Trimming shortened V by 7 bases and J by 5 bases, and 17 bases separated the two germline ends. There are 14 residues in the CDR3. The same data also went into a second study, on yellow fever vaccine responses in identical twins.

The receptor was isolated from a woman aged 18-35 years in good health. The sequencing input was PBMCs. The chain joins TRBV6-1 to TRBJ2-5; the D call may be TRBD1 or TRBD2 (5 bases each). The CDR3 coding sequence is TGTGCCAGCACCAATGGGGGTTTAAGGGAGACCCAGTACTTC. As protein: CASTNGGLRETQYF.